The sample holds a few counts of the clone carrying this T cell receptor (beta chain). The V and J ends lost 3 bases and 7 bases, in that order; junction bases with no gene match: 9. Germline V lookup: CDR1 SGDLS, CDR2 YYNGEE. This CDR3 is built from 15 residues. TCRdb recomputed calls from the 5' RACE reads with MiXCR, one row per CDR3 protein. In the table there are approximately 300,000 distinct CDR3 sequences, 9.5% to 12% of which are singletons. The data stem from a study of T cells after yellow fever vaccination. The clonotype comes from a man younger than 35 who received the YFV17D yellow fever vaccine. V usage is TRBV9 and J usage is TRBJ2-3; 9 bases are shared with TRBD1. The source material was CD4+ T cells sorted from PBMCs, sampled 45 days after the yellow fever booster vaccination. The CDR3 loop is CASSAQDRGGHTQYF. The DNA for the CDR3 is TGTGCCAGCAGCGCCCAGGACAGGGGAGGGCATACGCAGTATTTT.